A selection of T cell receptor beta chains follows, all from one sample in a study of shared clonotypes between healthy human individuals. Using immunoSEQ multiplex PCR, the repertoire was profiled, and TCRdb retains in-frame clones only, with some absent. The data show 2 million or so clones, with approximately 94% seen just once and 1.1% held by the top ten. The sequenced sample was naive CD8+ T cells sorted from blood. The receptors originated from a man aged 18 to 30 in good health. CDR3s include the opening cysteine and the closing phenylalanine or tryptophan. The D gene is left open where the match is weak. The size field is filled for only some rows; it gives once, few, many or a size class.

-	TRBV5-6	-	TRBJ2-1	CASSYTQGGFYNEQFF	TGTGCCAGCAGTTACACTCAGGGGGGGTTCTACAATGAGCAGTTCTTC
-	TRBV4-3	-	TRBJ1-1	CASTQAEGMNTEAFF	TGCGCCAGCACTCAAGCGGAGGGGATGAACACTGAAGCTTTCTTT
-	TRBV6-5	TRBD1	TRBJ1-6	CASSYTTGVNSPLHF	TGTGCCAGCAGTTACACTACAGGGGTTAATTCACCCCTCCACTTT
-	TRBV9	-	TRBJ2-2	CASSAGVGLKHTGELFF	TGTGCCAGCAGCGCGGGGGTCGGACTTAAGCACACCGGGGAGCTGTTTTTT
-	TRBV14	-	TRBJ2-2	CASSRGDSEYAGELFF	TGTGCCAGCAGCAGGGGGGACAGTGAATATGCCGGGGAGCTGTTTTTT
-	TRBV28	-	TRBJ1-4	CASEDAPNEKLFF	TGTGCCAGCGAGGACGCACCTAATGAAAAACTGTTTTTT
-	TRBV27	-	TRBJ1-6	CASRLTGTPNSPLHF	TGTGCCAGCAGGCTAACCGGGACACCGAATTCACCCCTCCACTTT
-	TRBV6-4	TRBD2	TRBJ2-1	CASSDRVAGMDNEQFF	TGTGCCAGCAGTGACAGGGTAGCGGGAATGGACAATGAGCAGTTCTTC
-	TRBV7-8	-	TRBJ2-1	CASSLFNEQFF	TGTGCCAGCAGCTTATTCAATGAGCAGTTCTTC
-	TRBV6-5	-	TRBJ1-6	CASRPHLNSPLHF	TGTGCCAGCAGACCCCACCTCAATTCACCCCTCCACTTT
-	TRBV4-1	-	TRBJ2-1	CASSQDQRGGNEQFF	TGCGCCAGCAGCCAAGATCAGAGAGGGGGCAATGAGCAGTTCTTC
once	TRBV28	-	TRBJ1-2	CASSFQPGEEDYGYTF	TGTGCCAGCAGTTTTCAACCAGGGGAGGAGGACTATGGCTACACCTTC
once	TRBV7-9	TRBD1	TRBJ1-4	CASSFQGAGANEKLFF	TGTGCCAGCAGCTTCCAGGGGGCGGGAGCTAATGAAAAACTGTTTTTT
-	TRBV27	-	TRBJ2-7	CASSLALSYEQYF	TGTGCCAGCAGTTTAGCCTTGTCCTACGAGCAGTACTTC
-	TRBV27	-	TRBJ2-1	CASSLQGGIAPSYNEQFF	TGTGCCAGCAGTTTACAGGGGGGGATCGCTCCTTCCTACAATGAGCAGTTCTTC
-	TRBV11-2	-	TRBJ2-3	CASSSGGERTDTQYF	TGTGCCAGCAGCTCAGGCGGAGAGCGGACAGATACGCAGTATTTT
-	TRBV7-9	-	TRBJ2-3	CASSTLSTDTQYF	TGTGCCAGCAGCACGCTATCCACAGATACGCAGTATTTT
-	TRBV4-3	TRBD1	TRBJ1-5	CASSQGTGVPYSNQPQHF	TGCGCCAGCAGCCAAGGGACAGGGGTTCCCTATAGCAATCAGCCCCAGCATTTT
-	TRBV9	-	TRBJ2-7	CASSVGASSAYEQYF	TGTGCCAGCAGCGTAGGAGCCAGTTCAGCCTACGAGCAGTACTTC
-	TRBV27	-	TRBJ2-3	CASSLLGGGTDTQYF	TGTGCCAGCAGTTTGTTGGGGGGCGGCACAGATACGCAGTATTTT
-	TRBV7-9	-	TRBJ1-3	CASSLEGTTSGNTIYF	TGTGCCAGCAGCCTAGAAGGTACAACCTCTGGAAACACCATATATTTT
-	TRBV28	-	TRBJ1-4	CASSQGIATNEKLFF	TGTGCCAGCAGCCAGGGAATTGCAACTAATGAAAAACTGTTTTTT
-	TRBV7-9	-	TRBJ2-1	CASIPQGGEQFF	TGTGCCAGCATCCCTCAGGGGGGTGAGCAGTTCTTC
-	TRBV28	-	TRBJ2-7	CASGRTNLNYEQYF	TGTGCCAGCGGAAGGACTAACCTTAACTACGAGCAGTACTTC
-	TRBV7-2	-	TRBJ2-2	CASSLNRMGTGELFF	TGTGCCAGCAGCTTAAACAGGATGGGAACCGGGGAGCTGTTTTTT
-	TRBV6-5	-	TRBJ2-2	CATATGNTGELFF	TGTGCCACCGCGACAGGTAACACCGGGGAGCTGTTTTTT
-	TRBV6-5	-	TRBJ1-5	CASSYGDRTPQHF	TGTGCCAGCAGTTACGGAGACAGGACGCCCCAGCATTTT
-	TRBV7-2	TRBD2	TRBJ2-7	CASSPHPGLAGGSRYEQYF	TGTGCCAGCAGCCCCCACCCGGGACTAGCGGGAGGGTCTCGGTACGAGCAGTACTTC
-	TRBV6-5	-	TRBJ2-1	CASSYSLGYEQFF	TGTGCCAGCAGTTACTCTCTAGGATATGAGCAGTTCTTC
-	TRBV2	-	TRBJ2-7	CASSDLASSYEQYF	TGTGCCAGCAGTGACCTAGCCTCCTCCTACGAGCAGTACTTC
-	TRBV9	-	TRBJ2-5	CASSLTGTTDLETQYF	TGTGCCAGCAGCCTTACCGGGACCACCGATTTGGAGACCCAGTACTTC
-	TRBV7-3	TRBD2	TRBJ2-5	CASSLNGGAQETQYF	TGTGCCAGCAGCTTAAACGGGGGGGCTCAAGAGACCCAGTACTTC
-	TRBV5-4	-	TRBJ2-5	CASSPGGTEVEETQYF	TGTGCCAGCAGCCCCGGTGGGACCGAAGTTGAAGAGACCCAGTACTTC
-	TRBV7-9	-	TRBJ1-1	CASRGSLAGEAFF	TGTGCCAGCAGGGGATCTTTGGCAGGGGAAGCTTTCTTT
-	TRBV19	-	TRBJ1-1	CASRGLLGTEAFF	TGTGCCAGTCGTGGACTCCTAGGGACTGAAGCTTTCTTT
-	TRBV15	-	TRBJ2-7	CATSGEVGDYEQYF	TGTGCCACCAGCGGGGAGGTCGGCGACTACGAGCAGTACTTC
-	TRBV6-1	-	TRBJ2-2	CASSESGHTTNTGELFF	TGTGCCAGCAGTGAATCCGGTCACACCACGAACACCGGGGAGCTGTTTTTT
-	TRBV10-3	TRBD1	TRBJ2-7	CAIRSGTGAYEQYF	TGTGCCATCAGGTCCGGGACAGGCGCCTACGAGCAGTACTTC
once	TRBV11-2	-	TRBJ2-7	CASSLITGPAYEQYF	TGTGCCAGCAGCTTAATTACAGGGCCGGCCTACGAGCAGTACTTC
-	TRBV6-5	TRBD1	TRBJ2-7	CASSYETGSGYEQYF	TGTGCCAGCAGTTACGAGACAGGGTCAGGGTACGAGCAGTACTTC
-	TRBV21-1	-	TRBJ2-1	CAPLGDRGHKQFF	TGTGCCCCCCTCGGGGACAGGGGGCATAAGCAGTTCTTC
-	TRBV9	-	TRBJ2-2	CASSPRLSGANTGELFF	TGTGCCAGCAGCCCAAGGCTTAGCGGAGCTAACACCGGGGAGCTGTTTTTT
-	TRBV7-9	TRBD2	TRBJ2-4	CASSLGLADIQYF	TGTGCCAGCAGCTTAGGACTAGCGGACATTCAGTACTTC
-	TRBV4-1	-	TRBJ2-7	CASSQDALSYEQYF	TGCGCCAGCAGCCAAGATGCCCTATCCTACGAGCAGTACTTC
-	TRBV7-9	-	TRBJ2-7	CASSLLADSYEQYF	TGTGCCAGCAGCTTACTCGCAGACTCCTACGAGCAGTACTTC
-	TRBV27	-	TRBJ2-5	CASSDGETQYF	TGTGCCAGCAGTGACGGGGAGACCCAGTACTTC
-	TRBV13	-	TRBJ1-2	CASSHPARVEGYTF	TGTGCCAGCAGCCATCCGGCCAGGGTGGAAGGCTACACCTTC